The sequence of this T cell receptor beta chain was determined in a study of tumor and adjacent non-tumor tissue in lung cancer. Across the whole study: Histology: eleven to twelve adenocarcinoma, a couple of squamous cell carcinoma, 1 small cell lung cancer.

Three rounds of nested PCR, following a modified ARM-PCR protocol, produced the TCRbeta library. MiXCR, run by TCRdb on the multiplex PCR reads, gives a single entry per CDR3 protein. The table shows under 95,000 distinct CDR3 sequences, with around two thirds occurring only once. This sample's RNA came from whole unsorted tissue. The CDR3 spans 15 residues. Per germline, CDR1 SNHLY and CDR2 FYNNEI. Study-wide findings and caveats: Significantly higher TCR diversity was found in tumor than normal lung. Tumor TCR diversity, when higher, was linked to shorter survival. Normal lung showed higher cumulative top 100 clone frequency than tumor.

On this clonotype: Its target is not known. A read error may produce the germline difference seen at one junction end.

The chain couples TRBV2 to TRBJ2-3; 8 nucleotides agree with TRBD1. Sequenced material: lung tumor tissue. The receptor was isolated from a man in his 70s with non-small cell lung cancer. Here the CDR3 reads CASSSDRAEGDMQYF. DNA for the CDR3: TGTGCCAGCAGTTCGGACAGGGCGGAGGGAGATATGCAGTATTTT.